The rows below give T cell receptor beta chains drawn from one sample of a study of blood T cells in healthy people across ages. One entry per CDR3 protein results from TCRdb running MiXCR on the 5' RACE reads. The repertoire holds over 1.5 million distinct CDR3 sequences, with roughly 50% as singletons. Sequences were obtained from blood. Every receptor here comes from a woman in her 40s in good health. The CDR3 runs from the conserved cysteine through the conserved F or W. D genes are given only for firm matches. Rows give clone size only sometimes, using once, few, many, or a class for an expanded clone.

CASSYTRASFTDTQYF | TGTGCCAGCAGTTATACCCGGGCCTCATTCACAGATACGCAGTATTTT | TRBJ2-3 | . | . | TRBV27
CSARDPAGGKETQYF | TGCAGTGCTAGAGATCCAGCGGGGGGCAAAGAGACCCAGTACTTC | TRBJ2-5 | TRBD2 | . | TRBV20-1
CASSPFPAASTDTQYF | TGTGCCAGCAGCCCCTTCCCTGCCGCTAGCACAGATACGCAGTATTTT | TRBJ2-3 | . | few | TRBV7-8
CASGPVRGQETQYF | TGTGCCAGTGGCCCGGTGCGGGGACAAGAGACCCAGTACTTC | TRBJ2-5 | . | . | TRBV28
CASSSRTLYNEQFF | TGTGCCAGCAGTTCCAGGACCCTATACAATGAGCAGTTCTTC | TRBJ2-1 | . | . | TRBV27
CASSLGQGPQHF | TGTGCCAGCAGCCTCGGACAGGGGCCCCAGCATTTT | TRBJ1-5 | TRBD1 | . | TRBV7-2
CASSLLRWRSSSGANVLTF | TGTGCCAGCAGTTTACTTCGGTGGAGGTCTAGCTCTGGGGCCAACGTCCTGACTTTC | TRBJ2-6 | . | . | TRBV28
CASSRSQGAESYEQYF | TGCGCCAGCAGCCGGTCGCAGGGGGCTGAATCCTACGAGCAGTACTTC | TRBJ2-7 | TRBD1 | few | TRBV4-3
CASSWGQGSGYTF | TGTGCCAGCAGCTGGGGACAGGGGAGTGGCTACACCTTC | TRBJ1-2 | TRBD1 | . | TRBV5-6
CASSQGFGDSRVGQETQYF | TGCGCCAGCAGCCAAGGGTTCGGGGACTCACGGGTGGGCCAAGAGACCCAGTACTTC | TRBJ2-5 | . | once | TRBV4-1
CASSLVVYSHYGYTF | TGTGCCAGCAGCTTAGTGGTTTACAGCCACTATGGCTACACCTTC | TRBJ1-2 | . | . | TRBV7-2
CASSYGPIPRETQYF | TGTGCCAGCAGTTACGGTCCGATCCCTCGGGAGACCCAGTACTTC | TRBJ2-5 | . | . | TRBV6-6
CSGLTGYNNEQFF | TGCAGCGGCTTAACGGGCTACAACAATGAGCAGTTCTTC | TRBJ2-1 | . | few | TRBV29-1
CASSVFNTGELFF | TGTGCCAGCAGTGTGTTCAACACCGGGGAGCTGTTTTTT | TRBJ2-2 | . | . | TRBV25-1
CASSIRAGVGPDTQYF | TGTGCCAGTAGTATTAGGGCAGGGGTTGGCCCAGATACGCAGTATTTT | TRBJ2-3 | . | . | TRBV19
CASSSGREYGYTF | TGTGCCAGCAGCTCTGGACGGGAGTATGGCTACACCTTC | TRBJ1-2 | . | . | TRBV12-3/TRBV12-4
CASRDPRVREQYF | TGTGCCAGCAGGGACCCTAGGGTTCGCGAGCAGTACTTC | TRBJ2-7 | . | . | TRBV6-5
CSVEVTGAYEQYF | TGCAGCGTTGAAGTTACAGGGGCCTACGAGCAGTACTTC | TRBJ2-7 | TRBD1 | . | TRBV29-1
CASSGTGGEYGYTF | TGTGCCAGCAGCGGCACAGGGGGTGAATATGGCTACACCTTC | TRBJ1-2 | TRBD1 | . | TRBV7-2
CVSSLVSSSGTDTQYF | TGTGTCAGCAGTTTAGTCAGTAGCTCCGGCACAGATACGCAGTATTTT | TRBJ2-3 | . | . | TRBV12-3/TRBV12-4
CASSHGGAVHTQYF | TGTGCCAGCAGCCACGGGGGGGCCGTACATACGCAGTATTTT | TRBJ2-3 | TRBD2 | . | TRBV3-1
CASSLAVTGRNEKLFF | TGTGCCAGCAGCTTAGCGGTCACAGGGCGAAATGAAAAACTGTTTTTT | TRBJ1-4 | . | . | TRBV7-2
CASSQQSGPYEQYF | TGCGCCAGCAGCCAACAATCGGGACCCTACGAGCAGTACTTC | TRBJ2-7 | . | . | TRBV4-3
CASSLDPGGHNYGYTF | TGTGCCAGCAGCCTGGACCCAGGGGGACACAACTATGGCTACACCTTC | TRBJ1-2 | TRBD1 | . | TRBV7-9
CATSRDRPSILETQYF | TGTGCCACCAGCAGAGATCGACCCTCGATTCTAGAGACCCAGTACTTC | TRBJ2-5 | . | . | TRBV15
CASSHDSYQETQYF | TGTGCCAGCAGCCATGACAGTTACCAAGAGACCCAGTACTTC | TRBJ2-5 | . | few | TRBV6-6
CASSFPRGGYNEQFF | TGTGCCAGCAGTTTCCCCAGGGGGGGGTACAATGAGCAGTTCTTC | TRBJ2-1 | . | . | TRBV12-3/TRBV12-4
CASSQVGGPTNEKLFF | TGTGCCAGCAGCCAAGTCGGCGGTCCAACTAATGAAAAACTGTTTTTT | TRBJ1-4 | . | . | TRBV3-1
CSVDGRGHETQYF | TGCAGCGTTGATGGCAGGGGGCATGAGACCCAGTACTTC | TRBJ2-5 | TRBD1 | . | TRBV29-1
CASSWRQGAYEQYF | TGTGCCAGCAGCTGGCGACAGGGGGCTTACGAGCAGTACTTC | TRBJ2-7 | TRBD1 | few | TRBV7-2
CASSVIALLTALHYGYTF | TGTGCCAGCAGCGTTATCGCCCTCCTGACAGCGTTGCACTATGGCTACACCTTC | TRBJ1-2 | . | few | TRBV7-9
CASRPGTGVDTQYF | TGTGCCAGCAGACCCGGGACAGGGGTCGATACGCAGTATTTT | TRBJ2-3 | TRBD1 | . | TRBV6-2/TRBV6-3
CASSLRTVPYEQYF | TGTGCCAGCAGTTTACGCACAGTTCCGTACGAGCAGTACTTC | TRBJ2-7 | . | few | TRBV28
CASSLGTGGREKLFF | TGTGCCAGCAGCTTGGGGACAGGGGGGCGCGAAAAACTGTTTTTT | TRBJ1-4 | TRBD1 | few | TRBV12-3/TRBV12-4
CASSERGRGNTDTQYF | TGTGCCAGCAGCGAAAGAGGCAGGGGCAACACAGATACGCAGTATTTT | TRBJ2-3 | . | few | TRBV9
CASSVLGGPSDTQYF | TGTGCCAGCAGCGTCTTGGGGGGGCCCTCGGATACGCAGTATTTT | TRBJ2-3 | . | few | TRBV9
CASSVIGLADTQYF | TGTGCCAGCAGCGTAATCGGTTTGGCAGATACGCAGTATTTT | TRBJ2-3 | . | . | TRBV9
CASSVEFGTSAFDEQFF | TGTGCCAGCAGCGTAGAGTTCGGGACTAGTGCCTTCGATGAGCAGTTCTTC | TRBJ2-1 | TRBD2 | . | TRBV9
CASSVVLERGPFF | TGTGCCAGCAGCGTAGTCCTCGAGCGGGGTCCGTTCTTC | TRBJ2-1 | TRBD2 | . | TRBV7-2
CASSLRRSGETQETQYF | TGTGCCAGCAGCTTGAGACGATCGGGGGAAACCCAAGAGACCCAGTACTTC | TRBJ2-5 | . | . | TRBV5-6
CSVRRRGEEGQYF | TGCAGCGTTCGCAGGAGAGGGGAGGAAGGACAGTACTTC | TRBJ2-4 | . | . | TRBV29-1
CSAPGGRTNYGYTF | TGCAGTGCCCCAGGGGGCAGGACAAACTATGGCTACACCTTC | TRBJ1-2 | TRBD1 | . | TRBV20-1
CASSDNIGGQETQYF | TGCGCCAGCAGTGACAACATAGGAGGCCAAGAGACCCAGTACTTC | TRBJ2-5 | . | . | TRBV10-1
CASSFTTGPNSPLHF | TGTGCCAGCAGCTTTACGACAGGGCCCAATTCACCCCTCCACTTT | TRBJ1-6 | TRBD1 | . | TRBV7-9
CASPRGQGTYEQYF | TGTGCCAGCCCTCGGGGACAGGGAACCTACGAGCAGTACTTC | TRBJ2-7 | . | . | TRBV21-1
CAIGPRPNEQYF | TGTGCCATCGGACCCCGCCCCAACGAGCAGTACTTC | TRBJ2-7 | . | . | TRBV10-3
CASSQDREQGGNSPLHF | TGCGCCAGCAGCCAAGATCGGGAGCAGGGGGGTAATTCACCCCTCCACTTT | TRBJ1-6 | TRBD1 | few | TRBV4-3
CASSYYGGGSRTDTQYF | TGTGCCAGCAGTTACTACGGCGGGGGCTCTAGGACAGATACGCAGTATTTT | TRBJ2-3 | . | . | TRBV6-2/TRBV6-3